The 14 T cell receptor beta chains below all came from one sample that was sequenced in a study of OX40 agonist ivuxolimab in advanced cancers. TCRdb keeps only in-frame clones here, not all; method: immunoSEQ multiplex PCR. This table has fewer than 50,000 clones, around 93% appearing once. This specimen consisted of CD4+ or CD8+ T cells sorted from blood, obtained in a trial of the OX40 agonist ivuxolimab. These receptors were obtained from an adult with an advanced solid tumor such as melanoma, head and neck, liver or kidney cancer.

This clone was seen only once. This chain uses TRBV5-4 with TRBJ2-5; 8 bases match TRBD2. This CDR3 is built from 13 residues. CDR1 is SGHNT, CDR2 YYREEE, per germline (reference sequence). The trim removed 5 bases at V and 5 bases at J, leaving 5 bases unmatched. Here the CDR3 DNA reads TGTGCCAGCAGGACTAGCGTCGGGGAGACCCAGTACTTC. This codes for CASRTSVGETQYF. The full variable domain, with the rest looked up from reference TRBV5-4 and TRBJ2-5, is ETGVTQSPTHLIKTRGQQVTLRCSSQSGHNTVSWYQQALGQGPQFIFQYYREEENGRGNFPPRFSGLQFPNYSSELNVNALELDDSALYLCASRTSVGETQYFGPGTRLLVL.

This chain's CDR3 is CASSFNRAESSGNTIYF. DNA for the CDR3: TGTGCCAGCAGCTTCAACAGGGCCGAGAGCTCTGGAAACACCATATATTTT. V and J are TRBV7-8 and TRBJ1-3; a weak D match, TRBD1 (6 bases). The germline V and J ends were trimmed by 3 bases and 0 bases, with 15 bases remaining between them. Germline V lookup: CDR1 SGHVS, CDR2 FQNEAQ. The CDR3 spans 17 residues.

The V and J genes are TRBV28 and TRBJ2-7; D might be TRBD1 (5 bases). The CDR3 length is 14 residues. CDR1 is MDHEN and CDR2 is SYDVKM in the germline V gene. V shed 3 bases and J shed 3 bases, with 12 bases lying between them. CDR3 DNA: TGTGCCAGCAGTTTTCAGCCTAGGGGCTACGAGCAGTACTTC. This gives the protein CASSFQPRGYEQYF.

This clone was detected once. This chain joins TRBV27 and TRBJ1-4; TRBD1 aligns across 8 bases. Looked up from germline, CDR1 is MNHEY and CDR2 is SMNVEV (reference sequence). V dropped 2 bases and J dropped 6; count of bases not matched to a gene: 2. The CDR3 totals 14 residues. The CDR3 bases are TGTGCCAGCAGTTTACAGGGGGCGCATGAAAAACTGTTTTTT. This codes for CASSLQGAHEKLFF.

The gene calls are TRBV7-2 and TRBJ2-7; no clear D gene. Germline CDR1 is SGHTA and CDR2 is FQGNSA. V was cut by 2 bases and J by 1 base, with 9 bases left in between. The length of the CDR3 is 14 residues. Written as DNA, the CDR3 is TGTGCCAGCAGCTTATACTGGACGTCCTACGAGCAGTACTTC. This gives the protein CASSLYWTSYEQYF.

V gene TRBV21-1 combines with J gene TRBJ1-1. TRBV21-1 is termed a pseudogene. CDR3 size: 13 residues. CDR3 residues: CAFRGVMNTEAFF. The CDR3 DNA reads as TGTGCGTTTCGCGGGGTAATGAACACTGAAGCTTTCTTT.

The genes are TRBV9 and TRBJ2-2, with 8 bases that match TRBD2. The V segment lost 1 base and the J segment 3 bases; nucleotides outside the gene matches: 2. The CDR3 runs 15 residues. Germline CDR1 reads SGDLS; CDR2 reads YYNGEE. The CDR3 nucleotides are TGTGCCAGCAGCGTAAGCGGGGGAGACACCGGGGAGCTGTTTTTT. Protein sequence: CASSVSGGDTGELFF.

Here the CDR3 DNA reads TGTGCCAGCAGGCCGACTAGCGTTGGCACCGGGGAGCTGTTTTTT. As protein: CASRPTSVGTGELFF. J is TRBJ2-2 and V is TRBV6-6, with 8 bases aligning to TRBD2. The CDR3 is made up of 15 amino acids. Germline V lookup: CDR1 MNHNY, CDR2 SVGAGI (reference sequence). The V segment lost 6 bases and the J segment 4 bases; nucleotides outside the gene matches: 7.

The chain carries TRBV11-2 and TRBJ2-7; 8 positions match TRBD2. From germline, CDR1 is SGHAT and CDR2 FQNNGV. Trimming removed 5 bases from V and 5 bases from J; junction bases left unmatched: 8. This CDR3 has 14 amino acids. CDR3 nucleotides: TGTGCCAGCAGCGACGGGGGGGGCTCGCACGAGCAGTACTTC. Translated: CASSDGGGSHEQYF.

CDR3 sequence reads: CATTNWGGEAAQYF. The CDR3 DNA sequence: TGTGCCACCACCAATTGGGGCGGCGAGGCGGCCCAGTACTTC. The chain joins TRBV15 to TRBJ2-5; tentative D call: TRBD1 (5 bases). Trimming pared 7 bases from V and 9 bases from J, leaving 21 bases between. This CDR3 is 14 amino acids long. Germline values: CDR1 LNHNV, CDR2 YYDKDF (reference sequence). The entire variable domain, with the rest obtained from reference TRBV15 and TRBJ2-5, is as follows: DAMVIQNPRYQVTQFGKPVTLSCSQTLNHNVMYWYQQKSSQAPKLLFHYYDKDFNNEADTPDNFQSRRPNTSFCFLDIRSPGLGDTAMYLCATTNWGGEAAQYFGPGTRLLVL.

The J gene is TRBJ2-5, the V gene TRBV6-1, with D hard to call. The CDR3 is 13 residues long. V shed 3 bases and J shed 4 bases, with 9 bases lying between them. From germline, CDR1 is MNHNS and CDR2 SASEGT. The CDR3 DNA sequence: TGTGCCAGCAGTGACCCCCTTCGAGAGACCCAGTACTTC. As protein: CASSDPLRETQYF.

This chain links TRBV12-5 with TRBJ2-1; D might be TRBD2 (6 bases). V shed 4 bases and J shed 7 bases, with 23 bases lying between them. CDR3 length equals 17 residues. Germline CDR1 reads LGHNT; CDR2 reads FRNRAP. CDR3 bases: TGTGCTAGTGGTTGGTTTGGGGTTAGCGGTACGGGGAATGAGCAGTTCTTC. The encoded protein is CASGWFGVSGTGNEQFF.

The chain combines TRBV15 with TRBJ2-7, with D possibly matching TRBD2 (6 bases). Germline assignment: CDR1 LNHNV and CDR2 YYDKDF (reference sequence). CDR3 length: 16 residues. The V gene lost 0 bases and the J gene lost 6 bases, with 18 bases spanning the gap. CDR3 bases: TGTGCCACCAGCAGAGACGACCGGGACTTGGCGGGCGAGCAGTACTTC. It yields the protein CATSRDDRDLAGEQYF. The variable domain in full, completed from reference TRBV15 and TRBJ2-7, reads DAMVIQNPRYQVTQFGKPVTLSCSQTLNHNVMYWYQQKSSQAPKLLFHYYDKDFNNEADTPDNFQSRRPNTSFCFLDIRSPGLGDTAMYLCATSRDDRDLAGEQYFGPGTRLTVT.

The chain combines TRBV15 with TRBJ2-7; 10 nucleotides agree with TRBD1. This CDR3 contains 15 residues. Germline V gene lookup returns CDR1 LNHNV and CDR2 YYDKDF (reference sequence). V was pared by 2 bases and J by 5 bases, with 6 bases of the junction left unmatched. The DNA for the CDR3 is TGTGCCACCAGCAGACCGGGACAGGGGCCCCACGAGCAGTACTTC. This gives the protein CATSRPGQGPHEQYF.